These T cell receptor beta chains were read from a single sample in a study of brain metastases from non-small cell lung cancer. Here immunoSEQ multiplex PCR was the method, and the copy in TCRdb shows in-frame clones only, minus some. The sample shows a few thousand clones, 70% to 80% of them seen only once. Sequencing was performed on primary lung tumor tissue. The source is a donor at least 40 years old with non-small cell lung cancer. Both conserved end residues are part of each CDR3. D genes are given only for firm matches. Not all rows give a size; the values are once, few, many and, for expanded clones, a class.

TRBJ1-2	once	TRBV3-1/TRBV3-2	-	TGTGCCAGCAGACGGCTTGGGGGCGGATTAGATGGCTACACCTTC	CASRRLGGGLDGYTF
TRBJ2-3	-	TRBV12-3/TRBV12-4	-	TGTGCCAGCAGCCGCAACCTTGGAGTTACGCAGTATTTT	CASSRNLGVTQYF
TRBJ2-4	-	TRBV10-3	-	TGTGCCATCAGTGGGACCTTGGTAAACATTCAGTACTTC	CAISGTLVNIQYF
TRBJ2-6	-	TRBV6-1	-	TGTGCCAGCAGTGAAGGGGGCTCTGGGGCCAACGTCTTGACTTTC	CASSEGGSGANVLTF
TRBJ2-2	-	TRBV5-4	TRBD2	TGTGCCAGCAGGTCCGGGACTAGCGGGGCGAGCACTGGGGAGCTGTTTTTT	CASRSGTSGASTGELFF
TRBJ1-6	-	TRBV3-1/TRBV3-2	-	TGTGCCAGCAGCCCTCAGGGACCACCCCTCCACTTT	CASSPQGPPLHF
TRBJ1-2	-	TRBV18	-	TGTGCCAGCTCACCGCGAGACAAGTACGGCTACACCTTC	CASSPRDKYGYTF
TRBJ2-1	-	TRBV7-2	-	TGTGCCAGCAGCTTAGCGTCCGGGGCCGCGACCTACAATGAGCAGTTCTTC	CASSLASGAATYNEQFF
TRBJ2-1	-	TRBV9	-	TGTGCCAGCAGCCCCAGGGGAGGGGCGAGCTCCTACAATGAGCAGTTCTTC	CASSPRGGASSYNEQFF
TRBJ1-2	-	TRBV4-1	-	TGCGCCAGCAGCCAAGGACGAATTGAAATCTATGGCTACACCTTC	CASSQGRIEIYGYTF
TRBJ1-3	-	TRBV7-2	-	TGTGCCAGCAGCCTCTTCCGGGCCTTCTCTGGAAACACCATATATTTT	CASSLFRAFSGNTIYF
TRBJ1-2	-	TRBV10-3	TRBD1	TGTGCCATCAGTGAGGACAGGGCGCGTGGCTACACCTTC	CAISEDRARGYTF
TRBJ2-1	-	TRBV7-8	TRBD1	TGTGCCAGCAGCCTAGGACAGGGGTCGTTCTCCTACAATGAGCAGTTCTTC	CASSLGQGSFSYNEQFF
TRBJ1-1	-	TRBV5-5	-	TGTGCCAGCAGCCCACGGACATCCGGGAAGGACACTGAAGCTTTCTTT	CASSPRTSGKDTEAFF
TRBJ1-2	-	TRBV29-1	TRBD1	TGCAGCGTTGGGGACAGGCGGCGGGGCTACACCTTT	CSVGDRRRGYTF
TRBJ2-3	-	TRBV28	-	TGTGCCAGCAGTAGTGGGGGTGGCCCAGATACGCAGTATTTT	CASSSGGGPDTQYF
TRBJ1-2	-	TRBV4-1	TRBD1	TGCGCCAGCAGCCAGGACAGGGAAGATGGCTACACCTTC	CASSQDREDGYTF
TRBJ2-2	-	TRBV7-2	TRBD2	TGTGCCAGCAGCCCCCGATTAGCGGGGGAGCTATCCGGGGAGCTGTTTTTT	CASSPRLAGELSGELFF
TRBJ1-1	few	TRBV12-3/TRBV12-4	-	TGTGCCAGCAGTTTTCGGCGTGAAGCTTTCTTT	CASSFRREAFF
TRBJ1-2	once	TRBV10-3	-	TGTGCCATCAGTGAAGGCGGTGGCTACACCTTC	CAISEGGGYTF
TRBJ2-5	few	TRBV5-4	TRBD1	TGTGCCAGCAGCTTGGAGGGGGCTTGGGAGACCCAGTACTTC	CASSLEGAWETQYF
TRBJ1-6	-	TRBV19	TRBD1	TGTGCCAGTAGCCGCCTCCGACAGGGGGATTCACCCCTCCACTTT	CASSRLRQGDSPLHF
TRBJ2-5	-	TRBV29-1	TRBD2	TGCAGTTTTTTCTCCGGGACTAGCTGGGAGACCCAGTACTTC	CSFFSGTSWETQYF
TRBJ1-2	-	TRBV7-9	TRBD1	TGTGCCAGCAGCCCGACAGGGGGCCATGGCTACACCTTC	CASSPTGGHGYTF
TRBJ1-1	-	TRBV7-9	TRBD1	TGTGCCAGCAGCCCTCCCTCCCGGGACAGAGAAGCTTTCTTT	CASSPPSRDREAFF
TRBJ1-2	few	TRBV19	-	TGTGCCAGTAGTTTTACCCCACAGGGCGCCTATGGCTACACCTTC	CASSFTPQGAYGYTF
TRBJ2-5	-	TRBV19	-	TGTGCCTCATCCCCGACCCTCCTCAGTGAGACCCAGTACTTC	CASSPTLLSETQYF
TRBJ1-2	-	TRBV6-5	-	TGTGCCAGCAGTCCCGGAGGGATTTACTATGGCTACACCTTT	CASSPGGIYYGYTF